This T cell receptor beta chain was obtained from a study of blood T cells in healthy people across ages (dated by TCRdb to between 2014 and 2016). Looking at the study overall: In model experiments, template switching captured about one uniquely barcoded TCR beta cDNA molecule for every two T cells. To avoid experimental bias, donors of different ages were randomly spread across the sequencing lanes. The study analyzed two additional independent replicas of 1 million unique cDNA reads from the same blood draw for two donors, one aged 18 to 30 and one aged 80 or older. Donors were grouped into four age groups: young (average approximately 16 years), middle-aged (39), aged (around 66) and long-lived (around 82). The study measured age-related changes in TCR beta repertoire diversity using deep sequencing normalized with unique cDNA molecular identifiers.

Library method: 5' RACE. The instrument was an Illumina HiSeq 2500. The second PCR ran for about 6 to 11 cycles and used a J-beta primer mix along with a sample-barcoded 5' primer. A unique molecular identifier was introduced onto each TCR beta cDNA molecule by a template-switch 5' adaptor carrying 12 random nucleotides. Each sample yielded at least 2.5 million CDR3-containing paired-end reads. The Mint cDNA synthesis kit, primed by a TRBC-specific oligonucleotide, was used to synthesize first-strand cDNA from all RNA. After uracil-DNA glycosylase treatment, a first 18-cycle PCR used universal primers M1SS and BC2_uni_R on all cDNA. As for how the authors treated the data: Each sample was normalized by randomly selecting 1 million high-quality reads, each carrying a distinct molecular identifier. Reads with shared molecular identifiers were discarded instead of being binned into consensus sequences. MiTCR, set to a Q25 quality threshold and the strictest error-elimination algorithm, was used for CDR3 identification, clonotype clustering and error correction. Lower-bound total TCR beta diversity was estimated with a nonparametric unseen species model using Euler transformation. The public reads were reanalyzed by TCRdb: fastp trimming at Q25, MiXCR alignment, in-frame beta chains only. Rows are combined by CDR3 protein, so each entry shows the most common genes and DNA. For this entry, the V and J calls and clone size follow TCRdb and not the study's own pipeline. For this sample the table gives roughly 1.7 million distinct CDR3 sequences, of which roughly 32% were detected only once. The ten top clones hold roughly 10% of the sample.

Overall results and qualifications from the work: The CMV infection status of donors was not known, potentially confounding age-related changes in expanded clonotypes. Compared with the aged group, the long-lived group had more naive CD4+ T cells, fewer expanded clones and increased TCR diversity, a pattern suggesting age selection. A strong correlation was found between observed TCR beta diversity and the percentage of naive T cells measured by flow cytometry. Since profiling was done on bulk unsorted PBMCs, naive and antigen-experienced compartments could not be conclusively compared. As age increased, observed TCR beta diversity per million T cells dropped in a roughly linear way, and a significant reduction was already evident by age about 40. Estimates of total diversity based on one million sequenced T cells were regarded as lower bounds and as underestimates.

Donors were around 37 systemically healthy Caucasian individuals from Russia aged roughly 6 to 95 years. Each donor gave roughly 9.5 milliliters of peripheral blood, collected into EDTA-treated Vacutainer tubes. Ficoll-Paque density-gradient centrifugation was used to isolate PBMCs, with at least 6 million obtained per sample. Total RNA, at least 5 micrograms per sample, was extracted from PBMCs with Trizol reagent. The percentages of naive CD45RAhigh/CD27high T cells were determined by flow cytometry on a PBMC aliquot from every donor. Reading from cysteine to phenylalanine, the CDR3 counts 12 amino acids. Of the read, only the CDR3 DNA is kept; its 36 bases are in frame from base 1. The junction shows trimming of 6 bases on V and 7 bases on J, plus 12 bases between the germline ends. Turning to this clonotype: The antigen it binds to is not known. One base away there is no much larger clone; base qualities are not given.

This clonotype was sampled from a woman younger than 45 in good health. What was sequenced was blood. The chain was built from TRBV12-3 or TRBV12-4 and TRBJ1-2, with no confident D gene call. The CDR3: CASSQDYCGYTF. The DNA reads TGTGCCAGCAGCCAGGACTACTGTGGCTACACCTTC.